This T cell receptor (beta chain) was sequenced for a study of spatial heterogeneity in lung cancer. Study-level findings and limits: Expanded alpha and beta TCR counts within tumors tracked tumor mutation counts.

CDR1 is MNHEY, CDR2 SMNVEV, per germline (reference sequence). V was shortened by 6 bases and J by 5 bases, with 28 bases between the two germline ends. CDR3 length: 19 amino acids. One entry per CDR3 protein results from TCRdb running MiXCR on the 5' RACE reads. Here the sample spans 8,000 to 9,500 distinct CDR3 sequences, 4.5% being singletons. This clonotype was seen many times. What it binds is unknown. Indicated time point: sample taken at primary tumor resection. The source material was lung tumor tissue, sampled at surgery. The chain couples TRBV27 to TRBJ1-4, with a possible D match to TRBD1 (6 bases). This receptor was taken from a female donor with early-stage non-small cell lung cancer. The CDR3 bases are TGTGCCAGCAGCCCCCGGTCGAATTACGAACAGGGAAGAAATGAAAAACTGTTTTTT. Its translation is CASSPRSNYEQGRNEKLFF.